The 6 T cell receptor beta chains listed next were all sequenced from one sample in a study of Graves' ophthalmopathy and Graves' hyperthyroidism (dated by TCRdb to 2017 to 2018). The sequencing machine was an Illumina HiSeq 2000. For repertoire sequencing, the TCR beta CDR3 regions were amplified from RNA transcripts. The first round was an RT-PCR using HTBI primers with the Qiagen OneStep RT-PCR kit, and this first round was followed by a second-round multiplex PCR, then size selection and purification. TCRdb took the public reads, trimmed them with fastp at Q25, ran MiXCR for clone calling and kept in-frame beta chains. Each entry merges the rows of one CDR3 protein and shows their most common DNA and genes. For this sample there are under 350,000 distinct CDR3 sequences; roughly 16% appear just once. The ten most abundant clones make up about 12% of the sample. The specimen was peripheral blood. The receptors stem from an adult man with Graves' ophthalmopathy.

This clonotype was seen ten or more times. This chain uses TRBV11-1 with TRBJ1-3; D uncertain. The CDR3 extends over 18 amino acids. In germline, CDR1 is SGHAT, CDR2 FQDESV (reference sequence). Trimming left V 2 bases short and J 0 bases short, with 17 bases between. CDR3 in DNA: TGTGCCAGCAGCTTAACTCCGAGCACAGTGAACTCTGGAAACACCATATATTTT. As protein: CASSLTPSTVNSGNTIYF.

This clonotype showed up many times. The chain uses TRBV5-6 and TRBJ1-5, with 9 bases matching TRBD1. Germline V gives CDR1 SGHDT, CDR2 YYEEEE. This CDR3 contains 16 residues. Trimming at V came to 4 bases and at J to 3 bases, leaving 8 bases not matched to a gene. The CDR3 coding sequence is TGTGCCAGCAGCCCCGGGACAGGGAGGGACAATCAGCCCCAGCATTTT. It specifies CASSPGTGRDNQPQHF.

As regards this clonotype: This may arise from a read error, as a much more abundant clone is one base away. The CDR3 protein is CASSLRRVNTEAFF. In DNA, the CDR3 is TGTGCCAGCAGTCTTAGGAGGGTGAACACTGAAGCTTTCTTT. The chain couples TRBV11-2 to TRBJ1-1, with no clear D. Germline CDR1 and CDR2: SGHAT and FQNNGV. The V end lost 6 bases, the J end lost 0 bases, and 11 bases lay between the germline ends. The CDR3 runs 14 residues.

Many counts were recorded for this clonotype. CDR3 loop: CAIGRQGPYEQYF. The CDR3 DNA sequence: TGTGCCATCGGGCGGCAGGGGCCCTACGAGCAGTACTTC. The gene calls are TRBV6-5 and TRBJ2-7; a possible D gene is TRBD1 (6 bases). With 10 bases removed from V and 2 bases from J, the gap between germline ends came to 15 bases. Germline-derived CDR1 and CDR2 are MNHEY and SVGAGI. The CDR3 sequence is 13 residues long.

This clonotype was picked up many times. V is TRBV20-1 and J is TRBJ2-7; TRBD2 matches at 8 bases. V dropped 1 base and J dropped 4; count of bases not matched to a gene: 3. The CDR3 totals 13 residues. The germline V gene encodes CDR1 DFQATT and CDR2 SNEGSKA (reference sequence). The CDR3 nucleotides are TGCAGTGCTAGAGGGACTAGCCCATACGAGCAGTACTTC. Translated: CSARGTSPYEQYF.

V is TRBV7-2 and J is TRBJ2-7, with D possibly TRBD2 on 5 matching bases. Trimming took off 3 bases at V and 1 base at J, with 13 bases between the two ends. Germline CDR1 reads SGHTA; CDR2 reads FQGNSA. CDR3 length: 15 residues. In nucleotides, the CDR3 is TGTGCCAGCAGCTTGGAAATAGGAGGATCCTACGAGCAGTACTTC. This sequence encodes CASSLEIGGSYEQYF. Based on the CDR3 plus reference TRBV7-2 and TRBJ2-7, the full variable domain is GAGVSQSPSNKVTEKGKDVELRCDPISGHTALYWYRQSLGQGLEFLIYFQGNSAPDKSGLPSDRFSAERTGGSVSTLTIQRTQQEDSAVYLCASSLEIGGSYEQYFGPGTRLTVT.